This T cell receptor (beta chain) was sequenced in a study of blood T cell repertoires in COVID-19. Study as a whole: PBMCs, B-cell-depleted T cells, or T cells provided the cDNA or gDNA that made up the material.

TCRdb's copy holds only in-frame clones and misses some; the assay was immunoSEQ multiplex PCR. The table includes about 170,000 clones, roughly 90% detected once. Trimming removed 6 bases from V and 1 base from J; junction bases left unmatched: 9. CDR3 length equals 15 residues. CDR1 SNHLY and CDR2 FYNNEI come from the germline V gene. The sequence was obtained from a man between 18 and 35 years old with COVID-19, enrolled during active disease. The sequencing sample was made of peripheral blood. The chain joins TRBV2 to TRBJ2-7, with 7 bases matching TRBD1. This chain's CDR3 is CASSVRTGPSYEQYF. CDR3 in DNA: TGTGCCAGCAGCGTGCGGACAGGTCCTTCCTACGAGCAGTACTTC.